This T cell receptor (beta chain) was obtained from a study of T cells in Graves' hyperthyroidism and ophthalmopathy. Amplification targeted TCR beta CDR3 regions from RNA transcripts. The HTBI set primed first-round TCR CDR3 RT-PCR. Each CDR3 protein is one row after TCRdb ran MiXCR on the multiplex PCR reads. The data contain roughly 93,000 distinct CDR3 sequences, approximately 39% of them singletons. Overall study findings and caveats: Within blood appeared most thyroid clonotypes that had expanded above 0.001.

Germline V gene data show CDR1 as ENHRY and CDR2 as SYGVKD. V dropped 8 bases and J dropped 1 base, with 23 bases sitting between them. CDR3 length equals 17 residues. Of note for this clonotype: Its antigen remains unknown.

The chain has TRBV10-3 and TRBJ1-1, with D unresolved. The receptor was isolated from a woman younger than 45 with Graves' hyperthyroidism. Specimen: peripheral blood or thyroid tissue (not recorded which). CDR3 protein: CAIRNSSSHKTNTEAFF. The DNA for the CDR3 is TGTGCCATCCGAAACAGTTCCTCCCACAAAACGAACACTGAAGCTTTCTTT.